This passage covers 21 T cell receptor beta chains from one sample sequenced in a study of STAT5B mutations in CD4+ large granular lymphocyte leukemia. The repertoire was sequenced with immunoSEQ multiplex PCR; TCRdb's copy has only in-frame clones and lacks some. The top ten clones hold less than 9% of a sample with 30,000 to 40,000 clones, approximately 82% of them seen once. The sequencing sample was made of CD4+ T cells from blood buffy coats. The receptors come from a human donor in good health.

This chain uses TRBV7-9 with TRBJ1-2; D is perhaps TRBD1 (5 bases). The length of the CDR3 is 13 residues. V lost 5 bases and J lost 1, with 8 bases in between. Germline V gene sequence: CDR1 SEHNR, CDR2 FQNEAQ (reference sequence). The CDR3 sequence: CASSQGDNYGYTF. CDR3 bases: TGTGCCAGCAGCCAAGGGGATAACTATGGCTACACCTTC.

This clone is termed medium-sized. This rearrangement joins TRBV7-6 to TRBJ1-5, with D unresolved. CDR3 size: 13 residues. CDR1 is SGHVS and CDR2 is FNYEAQ in the germline V gene. V was trimmed by 0 bases and J by 1 base, leaving 1 base between them. The DNA for the CDR3 is TGTGCCAGCAGCTTAGCGAGCAATCAGCCCCAGCATTTT. Protein product: CASSLASNQPQHF.

The chain carries TRBV5-1 and TRBJ2-5; D remains unclear. Per germline, CDR1 SGHRS and CDR2 YFSETQ. The V gene lost 2 bases and the J gene lost 2 bases, with 10 bases spanning the gap. The CDR3 sequence is 14 residues long. CDR3 protein: CASSFYGPQETQYF. DNA of the CDR3: TGCGCCAGCAGCTTTTACGGTCCGCAAGAGACCCAGTACTTC. The variable domain in full, completed from reference TRBV5-1 and TRBJ2-5, reads KAGVTQTPRYLIKTRGQQVTLSCSPISGHRSVSWYQQTPGQGLQFLFEYFSETQRNKGNFPGRFSGRQFSNSRSEMNVSTLELGDSALYLCASSFYGPQETQYFGPGTRLLVL.

The rearrangement uses TRBV7-3 and TRBJ2-5, with 12 nucleotides matching TRBD2. Trimming removed 5 bases from V and 3 bases from J; junction bases left unmatched: 1. Germline lookup yields CDR1 SGHTA and CDR2 FQGTGA. This CDR3 has 14 residues. CDR3 amino acids: CASSRLAGEETQYF. In nucleotides, the CDR3 is TGTGCCAGCAGCCGACTAGCGGGGGAAGAGACCCAGTACTTC.

The chain combines TRBV11-2 with TRBJ1-6, with no clear D. The CDR3 loop spans 15 amino acids. V dropped 5 bases and J dropped 10 bases, with 18 bases sitting between them. CDR1 is SGHAT, CDR2 FQNNGV, per germline. In nucleotides, the CDR3 is TGTGCCAGCAGCCTTCAAGGTGGAGTCGGCTCACCCCTCCACTTT. Translating gives CASSLQGGVGSPLHF.

The rearrangement links TRBV2 to TRBJ1-4; the D gene is possibly TRBD1 (6 bases). CDR3 length equals 18 residues. The germline gives CDR1 SNHLY, CDR2 FYNNEI. V was shortened by 6 bases and J by 0 bases, with 20 bases between the two germline ends. CDR3 coding DNA: TGTGCCAGCAGCGGGGGGATATGGACAGCTGCAACTAATGAAAAACTGTTTTTT. Protein sequence: CASSGGIWTAATNEKLFF.

This clone was seen a handful of times. The rearrangement joins TRBV10-3 to TRBJ1-2; no firm D call. Trimming took 3 bases from V and 8 from J, leaving 13 bases between them. This CDR3 is 13 amino acids long. CDR1 and CDR2 (germline): ENHRY, SYGVKD. In nucleotides, the CDR3 is TGTGCCATCAGTGATCTCCCCTATGGGGGCTACACCTTC. Translated: CAISDLPYGGYTF.

The V and J genes are TRBV5-6 and TRBJ2-1; D uncertain. The CDR3 extends over 13 amino acids. Germline V lookup: CDR1 SGHDT, CDR2 YYEEEE. Deletions cut 5 bases from V and 2 bases from J, with 8 bases between. In nucleotides, the CDR3 is TGTGCCAGCAGGCTCCGGGCCTACAATGAGCAGTTCTTC. Residues: CASRLRAYNEQFF.

The V and J genes are TRBV20-1 and TRBJ1-1; maybe TRBD1 (6 bases). Trimming removed 6 bases at V and 4 bases at J, with 9 bases between. The CDR3 has 11 amino acids. CDR1 is DFQATT and CDR2 is SNEGSKA in the germline V gene (reference sequence). CDR3 in DNA: TGCAGTGCACAGGGCGGCACTGAAGCTTTCTTT. This gives the protein CSAQGGTEAFF.

This chain joins TRBV5-1 and TRBJ2-5; D possibly corresponds to TRBD1 (7 bases). Trimming removed 4 bases from V and 4 bases from J, with 17 bases in between. The CDR3 length is 15 residues. The germline gives CDR1 SGHRS, CDR2 YFSETQ. CDR3: CASSREGARGETQYF. CDR3 sequence (DNA): TGCGCCAGCAGCCGTGAGGGGGCGCGGGGAGAGACCCAGTACTTC.

This chain links TRBV10-3 with TRBJ2-7; D is unclear. Trimming removed 0 bases from V and 3 bases from J, with 3 bases in between. Germline loops: CDR1 ENHRY, CDR2 SYGVKD. The CDR3 has 12 amino acids. The CDR3 protein is CAISESDYEQYF. The CDR3 nucleotides are TGTGCCATCAGTGAGTCGGACTACGAGCAGTACTTC.

This clone is a singleton in its sample. The CDR3 DNA is TGTGCCAGCGGTGTTAACCGGGTGGGCAAGCAGTACTTC. This encodes CASGVNRVGKQYF. This sequence joins TRBV6-6 and TRBJ2-5; D uncertain. This CDR3 region has 13 residues. Trimming pared 8 bases from V and 11 bases from J, leaving 21 bases between. Germline values: CDR1 MNHNY, CDR2 SVGAGI (reference sequence).

The chain couples TRBV6-1 to TRBJ1-1, with D possibly being TRBD1 (6 bases). The ends were cut back, 4 bases at V and 2 bases at J, with 14 bases in the middle. The CDR3 covers 15 residues. Germline lookup yields CDR1 MNHNS and CDR2 SASEGT. The CDR3 DNA follows: TGTGCCAGCAGTGTACGGAGGACAGTAAACACTGAAGCTTTCTTT. Translation gives CASSVRRTVNTEAFF.

V and J are TRBV11-3 and TRBJ2-2; possibly TRBD2 for D (5 bases). V was pared by 3 bases and J by 4 bases, with 12 bases between. CDR3 size: 15 residues. CDR1 is SGHNT, CDR2 YENEEA, per germline. This CDR3 reads CASSLSTRSTGELFF. CDR3 DNA sequence: TGTGCCAGCAGCTTGTCTACTAGAAGCACCGGGGAGCTGTTTTTT.

The chain employs TRBV11-2 and TRBJ2-7; 8 bases agree with TRBD2. The V gene's germline CDR1 is SGHAT and CDR2 FQNNGV. CDR3 length equals 14 residues. The ends lost 4 bases at V and 0 bases at J; junction bases unmatched: 2. CDR3 nucleotides: TGTGCCAGCAGCTCGCTAGCGGGCTCCTACGAGCAGTACTTC. This encodes CASSSLAGSYEQYF.

This chain links TRBV5-1 with TRBJ2-1, with unresolved D. V lost 0 bases and J lost 8, with 18 bases in between. This CDR3 is 16 amino acids long. Germline lookup yields CDR1 SGHRS and CDR2 YFSETQ. The chain's CDR3 is CASSLVAAGPKDEQFF. In DNA form, the CDR3 reads TGCGCCAGCAGCTTGGTAGCCGCCGGCCCAAAGGATGAGCAGTTCTTC.

The V call is TRBV5-6, the J call TRBJ1-2, with TRBD1 as a possible D gene (5 bases). Germline CDR1 and CDR2: SGHDT and YYEEEE. V was trimmed by 3 bases and J by 8 bases, leaving 17 bases between them. The CDR3 runs to 14 residues. CDR3 amino acids: CASSSWGLIGGYTF. CDR3 in DNA: TGTGCCAGCAGCTCGTGGGGCCTGATTGGCGGCTACACCTTC.

This rearrangement joins TRBV7-9 to TRBJ2-2; the match to TRBD2 covers 9 bases. The CDR3 is 15 amino acids. The V and J ends lost 2 bases and 3 bases, in that order; junction bases with no gene match: 1. Germline values: CDR1 SEHNR, CDR2 FQNEAQ (reference sequence). This CDR3 reads CASSLRLADTGELFF. The CDR3 DNA follows: TGTGCCAGCAGCTTAAGACTAGCGGACACCGGGGAGCTGTTTTTT.

This chain connects TRBV19 to TRBJ1-2; 9 bases are a match to TRBD1. CDR1 and CDR2 from the germline V gene are LNHDA and SQIVND (reference sequence). Trimming at V came to 1 base and at J to 7 bases, leaving 13 bases not matched to a gene. The CDR3 is 17 residues long. The CDR3 region has the DNA TGTGCCAGTAGTATAGCCCCCGCGACAGGGGGAACACGTGGCTACACCTTC. Protein: CASSIAPATGGTRGYTF.

This clone was detected only a few times. The chain couples TRBV19 to TRBJ1-1; possibly TRBD1 for D (6 bases). V was pared by 0 bases and J by 0 bases, with 8 bases between. The CDR3 has 15 amino acids. Germline V gene lookup returns CDR1 LNHDA and CDR2 SQIVND (reference sequence). CDR3 nucleotide sequence: TGTGCCAGTAGTATAGAGAGGACAGTGAACACTGAAGCTTTCTTT. Translation: CASSIERTVNTEAFF.

The chain combines TRBV5-6 with TRBJ2-1, with 14 positions matching TRBD2. The CDR3 totals 16 residues. J gave up 7 bases and V 4 bases, and 7 bases lay outside the gene matches. Germline assignment: CDR1 SGHDT and CDR2 YYEEEE. CDR3 nucleotides: TGTGCCAGCAGCCGTTTGGGACTAGCGGGAGATAATGAGCAGTTCTTC. Its protein is CASSRLGLAGDNEQFF.